The T cell receptor beta chain under discussion was sequenced for a study of T cells in localized non-small cell lung cancer. A few counts support this clone. The method was immunoSEQ multiplex PCR; TCRdb's version includes in-frame clones alone and lacks a portion of them. The repertoire holds fewer than 5,500 clones, with around 45% as singletons. The source of this sequence is a man aged 40 to 70 with stage I lung adenocarcinoma. The sequences come from lung tumor tissue, collected before any cancer treatment.

Here the CDR3 DNA reads TGTGCCTGGAGTGTACGAGGGACCCAGTACTTC. Translation gives CAWSVRGTQYF. This chain uses TRBV30 with TRBJ2-5; D ambiguous. This CDR3 is 11 amino acids long. From germline, CDR1 is GTSNPN and CDR2 SVGIG (reference sequence). Trimming removed 0 bases at V and 7 bases at J, with 6 bases between.